This note documents a single TCR beta chain sequence. Its antigen remains unknown. It was on ten immunoSEQ deep assay plates that unsorted PBMC DNA was sequenced. In the study's own analysis: ImmunoSEQ supplied junction-only sequences lacking quality scores, so filtering was different. Here immunoSEQ multiplex PCR was the method, and the copy in TCRdb shows in-frame clones only, minus some. That table gives V, J and clone size, and the DNA gave D and trimming. The repertoire includes around 500,000 clones, around 73% of them detected once, and 12% sits in the top ten. This entry belongs to a study of shared clonotypes between healthy human individuals. Free of recent acute infections or vaccinations, the donors were healthy HIV-negative adults. Study conclusions and caveats: It was only blood that was sampled, and tissue repertoires likely differ.

Material for sequencing was PBMCs. This receptor was identified in a woman aged 40 to 50 in good health. Some clones in this sample may be carry-over from other donors' samples.

The CDR3 region has the DNA TGTGCCAGCAGTTACCAATACAATGAGCAGTTCTTC. Protein product: CASSYQYNEQFF. The V call is TRBV6-7, the J call TRBJ2-1, with D uncertain. TRBV6-7 falls under the ORF class, with uncertain function. The CDR3 loop spans 12 amino acids. V was clipped by 2 bases and J by 4 bases, with 3 bases between them.